Following are 18 T cell receptor beta chains from one sample sequenced in a study of blood T cell repertoires in COVID-19. TCRdb's table, derived via immunoSEQ multiplex PCR, lists solely in-frame clones and lacks some. The data show about 150,000 clones, roughly 76% seen once. Material for sequencing was peripheral blood. These TCRs come from a human donor with acute or convalescent COVID-19. The donor label of this sample is uncertain.

This clone was picked up a small number of times. The chain couples TRBV19 to TRBJ1-4, with D perhaps matching TRBD1 (6 bases). Germline assignment: CDR1 LNHDA and CDR2 SQIVND (reference sequence). The CDR3 totals 15 residues. Trimming shortened V by 4 bases and J by 0 bases, and 9 bases separated the two germline ends. CDR3 sequence: CASSKGQSTNEKLFF. The CDR3, as DNA: TGTGCCAGTAGTAAGGGACAATCAACTAATGAAAAACTGTTTTTT.

The chain joins TRBV12-3 or TRBV12-4 to TRBJ1-2; D is perhaps TRBD1 (6 bases). V lost 7 bases, J lost 4 bases, and 13 bases lay in between. The CDR3 spans 13 residues. The CDR3 loop is CASTMGGAYGYTF. The CDR3 DNA follows: TGTGCCAGCACCATGGGGGGGGCCTATGGCTACACCTTC.

This chain joins TRBV6-1 and TRBJ1-5, with 7 bases that match TRBD1. In germline, CDR1 is MNHNS, CDR2 SASEGT. The CDR3 covers 18 residues. J was trimmed by 0 bases and V by 4 bases; bases with no gene match: 12. CDR3 region: CASSGVGQFTYSNQPQHF. As DNA, the CDR3 is TGTGCCAGCAGTGGGGTGGGACAGTTCACCTATAGCAATCAGCCCCAGCATTTT.

The chain has TRBV12-5 and TRBJ1-5; D remains unclear. V was trimmed by 7 bases and J by 0 bases, leaving 10 bases between them. Germline V gene sequence: CDR1 LGHNT, CDR2 FRNRAP. The length of the CDR3 is 14 residues. This CDR3 is CASVGDYSNQPQHF. In DNA, the CDR3 is TGTGCTAGTGTGGGAGATTATAGCAATCAGCCCCAGCATTTT.

The CDR3 region is CAWSVTSLGEAFF. The CDR3 DNA sequence: TGTGCCTGGAGTGTTACCAGCCTCGGGGAAGCTTTCTTT. This chain joins TRBV30 and TRBJ1-1; D gene ambiguous. With 0 bases removed from V and 8 bases from J, the gap between germline ends came to 13 bases. This CDR3 is 13 amino acids long. CDR1 GTSNPN and CDR2 SVGIG come from the germline V gene (reference sequence).

The chain combines TRBV2 with TRBJ2-5, with D maybe TRBD1 (5 bases). The CDR3 totals 13 residues. V lost 10 bases to trimming and J lost 2 bases, with 14 bases between them. Per the germline V gene, CDR1 is SNHLY and CDR2 is FYNNEI. In DNA, the CDR3 is TGTGCCATCGAGGACACCAAGCAAGAGACCCAGTACTTC. Amino acid sequence: CAIEDTKQETQYF.

V is TRBV3-1 (or the pseudogene TRBV3-2) and J is TRBJ2-7; possible D gene TRBD1, 6 bases. CDR3 length: 13 amino acids. Germline assignment: CDR1 LGHDT and CDR2 YNNKEL (reference sequence). Trimming removed 1 base at V and 7 bases at J, with 11 bases between. The CDR3 loop reads CASSQGRRGEQYV. The CDR3 DNA reads as TGTGCCAGCAGCCAAGGAAGAAGGGGGGAGCAGTACGTC.

This clone was observed a few times. Here the CDR3 reads CSAYDRNTEAFF. CDR3 bases: TGCAGCGCCTACGACAGGAACACTGAAGCTTTCTTT. V is TRBV29-1 and J is TRBJ1-1; D is possibly TRBD1 (5 bases). The length of the CDR3 is 12 residues. V was trimmed by 7 bases and J by 1 base, leaving 10 bases between them. Germline V gives CDR1 SQVTM, CDR2 ANQGSEA.

V gene TRBV5-5 combines with J gene TRBJ1-2, with TRBD1 identical over 8 bases. CDR1 and CDR2 from the germline V gene are SGHKS and YYEKEE (reference sequence). The CDR3 is 16 amino acids. Trimming took 4 bases from V and 1 from J; bases not matched to a gene: 9. This CDR3 is CASSPGTGYLNYGYTF. CDR3 DNA sequence: TGTGCCAGCAGCCCCGGGACAGGCTATCTTAACTATGGCTACACCTTC.

The gene calls are TRBV24-1 and TRBJ2-1; D is perhaps TRBD1 (5 bases). The CDR3 length is 15 residues. The germline gives CDR1 KGHDR, CDR2 SFDVKD. Trimming stripped 4 bases from V and 3 bases from J, with 12 bases between. The CDR3 bases are TGTGCCACCAGTGACCCGACAGCCTACTACAATGAGCAGTTCTTC. Amino acids: CATSDPTAYYNEQFF.

This chain connects TRBV6-5 to TRBJ1-5; D gene uncertain. Trimming removed 6 bases at V and 9 bases at J, with 12 bases between. Germline V gives CDR1 MNHEY, CDR2 SVGAGI. The CDR3 covers 12 residues. CDR3 DNA sequence: TGTGCCAGCAGAGACACCTTTGGGCCCCAGCATTTT. This codes for CASRDTFGPQHF.

This sequence joins TRBV6-5 and TRBJ2-5; 7 positions match TRBD1. The ends lost 6 bases at V and 1 base at J; junction bases unmatched: 5. The CDR3 is 14 residues long. CDR1 and CDR2 (germline): MNHEY, SVGAGI. The CDR3 sequence is CASRDRLLQETQYF. DNA of the CDR3: TGTGCCAGCAGGGACAGGTTACTCCAAGAGACCCAGTACTTC.

This CDR3 is CASSQGGSFNEQFF. The CDR3, as DNA: TGTGCCAGCAGTCAAGGTGGTAGCTTCAATGAGCAGTTCTTC. The chain couples TRBV11-3 to TRBJ2-1; no clear D. Germline V lookup: CDR1 SGHNT, CDR2 YENEEA. The CDR3 is 14 amino acids. V was cut by 6 bases and J by 6 bases, with 15 bases left in between.

A few counts support this clone. This chain joins TRBV9 and TRBJ2-2; TRBD2 matches 12 bases. The CDR3 is 17 residues long. Losses at the gene ends were 4 bases for V and 4 bases for J; bases not matched to a gene: 8. Germline V gene lookup returns CDR1 SGDLS and CDR2 YYNGEE. Written as DNA, the CDR3 is TGTGCCAGCAGCTCCCGTCCGACTAGCGGGGGCACCGGGGAGCTGTTTTTT. Translating it yields CASSSRPTSGGTGELFF.

Only a few counts were recorded for this clone. The chain has TRBV5-4 and TRBJ2-5; tentative D call: TRBD2 (6 bases). The V gene's germline CDR1 is SGHNT and CDR2 YYREEE (reference sequence). V was cut by 4 bases and J by 0 bases, with 10 bases left in between. The length of the CDR3 is 14 residues. CDR3 in DNA: TGTGCCAGCAGCCGGACTATCTACCAAGAGACCCAGTACTTC. As protein: CASSRTIYQETQYF. Supplemented by reference TRBV5-4 and TRBJ2-5, the full variable domain reads ETGVTQSPTHLIKTRGQQVTLRCSSQSGHNTVSWYQQALGQGPQFIFQYYREEENGRGNFPPRFSGLQFPNYSSELNVNALELDDSALYLCASSRTIYQETQYFGPGTRLLVL.

The chain uses TRBV7-6 and TRBJ2-5; TRBD2 agrees at 10 bases. CDR3 length: 15 residues. J was trimmed by 4 bases and V by 5 bases; bases with no gene match: 7. Germline assignment: CDR1 SGHVS and CDR2 FNYEAQ. The chain's CDR3 is CASSVGQRGGETQYF. The CDR3 DNA is TGTGCCAGCAGCGTGGGACAGCGGGGGGGAGAGACCCAGTACTTC.

Only a few counts were recorded for this clone. The V call is TRBV7-9, the J call TRBJ2-7, with 8 bases lining up with TRBD1. The CDR3 totals 16 residues. In germline, CDR1 is SEHNR, CDR2 FQNEAQ (reference sequence). Losses at the gene ends were 4 bases for V and 0 bases for J; bases not matched to a gene: 8. The CDR3 protein is CASSYSRTGNSYEQYF. In DNA, the CDR3 is TGTGCCAGCAGCTACTCCAGGACAGGGAACTCCTACGAGCAGTACTTC.

The chain is built from TRBV11-2 and TRBJ1-2; weak D call: TRBD1 (6 bases). The V end lost 4 bases, the J end lost 2 bases, and 8 bases lay between the germline ends. The CDR3 is 13 amino acids. CDR1 is SGHAT, CDR2 FQNNGV, per germline. CDR3 bases: TGTGCCAGCAGCTCTGGACAGAACTATGGCTACACCTTC. Translating gives CASSSGQNYGYTF.